This T cell receptor beta chain was found in a study of control samples from healthy donors and cancer patients. CDR3 length equals 13 residues. Germline V gene lookup returns CDR1 LNHDA and CDR2 SQIVND (reference sequence). V was trimmed by 7 bases and J by 8 bases, leaving 14 bases between them. Libraries were prepared by immunoSEQ multiplex PCR; TCRdb keeps only in-frame clonotypes and omits some of them. The table lists about 160,000 clones, 96% of them singletons. The V and J genes are TRBV19 and TRBJ1-4; the D is unclear. The TCR originated in a woman aged 25 to 39 in good health. The sample consisted of blood. CDR3 protein: CASIPQYGEKLFF. The CDR3 DNA follows: TGTGCCAGTATCCCACAGTACGGAGAAAAACTGTTTTTT. The full variable domain, with the rest looked up from reference TRBV19 and TRBJ1-4, is DGGITQSPKYLFRKEGQNVTLSCEQNLNHDAMYWYRQDPGQGLRLIYYSQIVNDFQKGDIAEGYSVSREKKESFPLTVTSAQKNPTAFYLCASIPQYGEKLFFGSGTQLSVL.